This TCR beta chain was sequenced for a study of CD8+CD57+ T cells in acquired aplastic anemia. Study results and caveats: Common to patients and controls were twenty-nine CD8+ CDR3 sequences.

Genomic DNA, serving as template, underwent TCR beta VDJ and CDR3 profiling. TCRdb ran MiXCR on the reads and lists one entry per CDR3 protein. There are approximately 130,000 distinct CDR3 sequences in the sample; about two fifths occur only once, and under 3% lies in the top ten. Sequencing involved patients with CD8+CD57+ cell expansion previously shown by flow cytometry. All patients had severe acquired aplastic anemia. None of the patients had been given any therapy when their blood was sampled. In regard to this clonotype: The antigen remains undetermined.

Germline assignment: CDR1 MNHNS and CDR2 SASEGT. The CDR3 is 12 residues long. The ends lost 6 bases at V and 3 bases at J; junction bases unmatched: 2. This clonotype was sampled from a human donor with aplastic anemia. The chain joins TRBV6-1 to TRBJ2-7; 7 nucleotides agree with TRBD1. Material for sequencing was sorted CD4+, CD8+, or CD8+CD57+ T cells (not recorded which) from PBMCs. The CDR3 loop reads CASRTGNYEQYF. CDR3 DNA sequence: TGTGCCAGCAGGACAGGGAACTACGAGCAGTACTTC.